The clone carrying this TCR beta chain was seen repeatedly, ten times or more. This sample was taken from a study of regulatory T cells in long-lasting Graves disease. Overall study: New Graves' disease cases had less than 3 months of antithyroid drugs.

Indicated time point: newly diagnosed GD, antithyroid drugs for less than 3 months. Generation of the TCR library employed RNA extracted from PBMCs. Peripheral blood, around 9 milliliters per patient, was collected in EDTA tubes. The CDR3 is 13 amino acids. Trimming took off 5 bases at V and 3 bases at J, with 11 bases between the two ends. The germline V gene encodes CDR1 MNHEY and CDR2 SMNVEV (reference sequence). Library construction for TCR beta used iRepertoire HTBI primers and Arm-PCR of CDR3 regions. One entry per CDR3 protein, called by TCRdb with MiXCR from the multiplex PCR reads. The sample includes 510,000 or so distinct CDR3 sequences, approximately 12% seen only once; the top ten take more than 8%. The same sample was also studied in work on T cells in Graves' hyperthyroidism and ophthalmopathy.

The sample here was peripheral blood mononuclear cells (PBMCs), taken at new diagnosis, from a patient treated with antithyroid drugs. This TCR was sampled from a woman aged 30 to 39 with Graves disease. The chain couples TRBV27 to TRBJ2-7, with D possibly TRBD1 on 5 matching bases. CDR3 DNA sequence: TGTGCCAGCAGTCGTGACAGCCACTACGAGCAGTACTTC. As protein: CASSRDSHYEQYF.